This T cell receptor (beta chain) was recovered during a study of control samples from healthy donors and cancer patients. The germline V gene has CDR1 SGHRS and CDR2 YFSETQ. The CDR3 is 15 residues long. The V gene lost 4 bases and the J gene lost 3 bases, with 17 bases spanning the gap. Sequencing was performed with immunoSEQ multiplex PCR; in TCRdb, only in-frame clones are kept and a portion is missing. The sample consists of 110,000 or so clones, roughly 90% of them appearing once. This chain connects TRBV5-1 to TRBJ2-7, with D possibly TRBD2 on 6 matching bases. The receptor was isolated from a man between 50 and 59 years old in good health. Sequencing was done on a sample of blood. This chain's CDR3 is CASSEGTAKFYEQYF. CDR3 nucleotides: TGCGCCAGCAGCGAAGGGACTGCTAAATTCTACGAGCAGTACTTC.